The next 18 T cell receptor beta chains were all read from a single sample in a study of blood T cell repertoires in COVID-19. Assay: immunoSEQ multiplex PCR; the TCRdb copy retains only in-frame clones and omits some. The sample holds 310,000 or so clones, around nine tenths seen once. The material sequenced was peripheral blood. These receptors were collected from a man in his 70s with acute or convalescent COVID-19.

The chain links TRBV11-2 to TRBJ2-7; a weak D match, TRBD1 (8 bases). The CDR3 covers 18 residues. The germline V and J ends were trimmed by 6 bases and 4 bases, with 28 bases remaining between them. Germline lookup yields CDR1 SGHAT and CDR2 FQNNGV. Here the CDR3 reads CASRSTHTGGRGLYEQYF. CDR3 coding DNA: TGTGCCAGCAGATCCACCCATACGGGGGGCAGGGGGCTATACGAGCAGTACTTC.

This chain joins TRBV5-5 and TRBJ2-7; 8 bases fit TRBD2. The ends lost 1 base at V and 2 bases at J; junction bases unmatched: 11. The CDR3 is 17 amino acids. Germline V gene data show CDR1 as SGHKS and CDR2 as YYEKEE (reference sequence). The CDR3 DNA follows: TGTGCCAGCAGCTTGTCGTGGGTGGCTAGCGGGCCCTACGAGCAGTACTTC. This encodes CASSLSWVASGPYEQYF.

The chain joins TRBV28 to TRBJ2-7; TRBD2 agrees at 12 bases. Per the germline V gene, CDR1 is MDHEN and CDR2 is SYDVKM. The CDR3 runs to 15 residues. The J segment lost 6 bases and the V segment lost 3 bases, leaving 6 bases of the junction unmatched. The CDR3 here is CASSFSSGGASEQYF. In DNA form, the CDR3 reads TGTGCCAGCAGTTTCTCTAGCGGGGGGGCGAGCGAGCAGTACTTC.

CDR3 residues: CASSYRQSATEAFF. In DNA, the CDR3 is TGTGCCAGCAGTTACCGACAGTCCGCCACTGAAGCTTTCTTT. The chain joins TRBV6-2 or TRBV6-3 to TRBJ1-1; a possible D gene is TRBD1 (5 bases). The CDR3 extends over 14 amino acids. The germline CDR1 and CDR2 sequences are MNHEY and SVGEGT. V lost 2 bases and J 4 bases, leaving 11 bases between the germline ends.

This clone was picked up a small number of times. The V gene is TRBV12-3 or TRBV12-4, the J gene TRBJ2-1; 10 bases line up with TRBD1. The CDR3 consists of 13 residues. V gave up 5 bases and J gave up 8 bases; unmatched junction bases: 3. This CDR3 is CASSPTGGHEQFF. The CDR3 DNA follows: TGTGCCAGCAGTCCGACAGGGGGCCATGAGCAGTTCTTC.

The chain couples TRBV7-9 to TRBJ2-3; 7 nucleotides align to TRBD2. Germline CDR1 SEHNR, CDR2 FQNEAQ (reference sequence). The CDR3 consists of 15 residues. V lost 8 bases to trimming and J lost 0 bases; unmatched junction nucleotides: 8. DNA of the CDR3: TGTGCCAGCCTCGGGAGGTCGACTAGCACAGATACGCAGTATTTT. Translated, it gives CASLGRSTSTDTQYF.

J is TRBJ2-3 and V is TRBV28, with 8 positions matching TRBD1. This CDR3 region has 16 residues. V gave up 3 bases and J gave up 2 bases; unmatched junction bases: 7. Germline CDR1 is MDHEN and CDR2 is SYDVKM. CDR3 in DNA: TGTGCCAGCAGTTTTGTGGGACAGGAAATCACAGATACGCAGTATTTT. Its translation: CASSFVGQEITDTQYF.

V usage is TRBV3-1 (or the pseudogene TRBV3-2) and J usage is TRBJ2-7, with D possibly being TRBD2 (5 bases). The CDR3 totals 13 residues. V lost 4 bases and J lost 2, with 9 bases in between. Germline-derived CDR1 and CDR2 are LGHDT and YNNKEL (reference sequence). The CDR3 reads CASSPGLPYEQYF. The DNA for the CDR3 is TGTGCCAGCAGCCCCGGACTTCCCTACGAGCAGTACTTC.

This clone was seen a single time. The chain's CDR3 is CASSRHVGEQYF. In nucleotides, the CDR3 is TGTGCCAGCAGCAGACACGTGGGCGAGCAGTACTTC. The J gene is TRBJ2-7, the V gene TRBV3-1 (or the pseudogene TRBV3-2); unclear D gene. The CDR3 is made up of 12 amino acids. Deletions cut 5 bases from V and 6 bases from J, with 11 bases between. Germline V gives CDR1 LGHDT, CDR2 YNNKEL (reference sequence).

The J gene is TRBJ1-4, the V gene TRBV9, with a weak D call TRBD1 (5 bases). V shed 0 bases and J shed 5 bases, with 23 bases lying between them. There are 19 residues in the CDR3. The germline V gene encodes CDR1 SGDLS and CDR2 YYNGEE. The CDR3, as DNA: TGTGCCAGCAGCGTAGAATCCCGGGGGAGGGCCCTCTTGAATGAAAAACTGTTTTTT. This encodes CASSVESRGRALLNEKLFF.

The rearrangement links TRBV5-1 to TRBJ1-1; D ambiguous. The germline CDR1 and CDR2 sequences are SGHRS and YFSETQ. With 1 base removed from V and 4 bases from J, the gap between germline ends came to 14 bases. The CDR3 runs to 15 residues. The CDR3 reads CASSLIGGPGTEAFF. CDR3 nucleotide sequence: TGCGCCAGCAGCTTGATAGGCGGCCCGGGCACTGAAGCTTTCTTT.

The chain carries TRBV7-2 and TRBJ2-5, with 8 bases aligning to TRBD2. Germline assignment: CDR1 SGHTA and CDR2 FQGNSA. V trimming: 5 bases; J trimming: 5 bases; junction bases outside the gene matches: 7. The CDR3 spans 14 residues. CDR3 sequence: CASSLGGGLETQYF. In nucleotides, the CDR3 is TGTGCCAGCAGCCTCGGGGGGGGGCTGGAGACCCAGTACTTC.

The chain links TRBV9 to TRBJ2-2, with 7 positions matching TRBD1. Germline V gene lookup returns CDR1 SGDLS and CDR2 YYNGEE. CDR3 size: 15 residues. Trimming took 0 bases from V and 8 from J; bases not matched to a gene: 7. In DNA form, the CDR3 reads TGTGCCAGCAGCGTAGGGGACAGAACTTCTGGGGAGCTGTTTTTT. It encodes CASSVGDRTSGELFF.

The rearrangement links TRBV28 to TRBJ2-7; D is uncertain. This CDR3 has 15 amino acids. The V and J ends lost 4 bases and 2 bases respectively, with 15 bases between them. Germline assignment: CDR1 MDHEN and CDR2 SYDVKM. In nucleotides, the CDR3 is TGTGCCAGCAGTTCTCTCGGCGAGGTCGCCTACGAGCAGTACTTC. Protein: CASSSLGEVAYEQYF. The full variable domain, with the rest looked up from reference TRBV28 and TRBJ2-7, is DVKVTQSSRYLVKRTGEKVFLECVQDMDHENMFWYRQDPGLGLRLIYFSYDVKMKEKGDIPEGYSVSREKKERFSLILESASTNQTSMYLCASSSLGEVAYEQYFGPGTRLTVT.

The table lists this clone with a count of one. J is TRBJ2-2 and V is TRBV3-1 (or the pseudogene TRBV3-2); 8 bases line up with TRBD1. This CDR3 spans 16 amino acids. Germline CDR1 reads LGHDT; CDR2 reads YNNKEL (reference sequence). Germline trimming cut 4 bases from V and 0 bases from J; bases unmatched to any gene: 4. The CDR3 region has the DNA TGTGCCAGCAGCCTTTGGACAGGGTCGAACACCGGGGAGCTGTTTTTT. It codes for CASSLWTGSNTGELFF.

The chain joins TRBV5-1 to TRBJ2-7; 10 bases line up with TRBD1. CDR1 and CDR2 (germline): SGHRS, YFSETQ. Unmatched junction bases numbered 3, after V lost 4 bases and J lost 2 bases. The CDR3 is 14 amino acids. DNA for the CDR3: TGCGCCAGCAGCCCAGGACAGGGGGCCTACGAGCAGTACTTC. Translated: CASSPGQGAYEQYF.

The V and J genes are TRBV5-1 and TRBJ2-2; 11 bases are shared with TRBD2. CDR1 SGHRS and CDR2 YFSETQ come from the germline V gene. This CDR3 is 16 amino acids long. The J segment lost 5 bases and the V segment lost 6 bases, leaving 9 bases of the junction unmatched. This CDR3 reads CASKKLAGVETGELFF. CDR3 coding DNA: TGCGCCAGCAAAAAACTAGCGGGAGTTGAGACCGGGGAGCTGTTTTTT. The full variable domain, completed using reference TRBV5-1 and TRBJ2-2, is KAGVTQTPRYLIKTRGQQVTLSCSPISGHRSVSWYQQTPGQGLQFLFEYFSETQRNKGNFPGRFSGRQFSNSRSEMNVSTLELGDSALYLCASKKLAGVETGELFFGEGSRLTVL.

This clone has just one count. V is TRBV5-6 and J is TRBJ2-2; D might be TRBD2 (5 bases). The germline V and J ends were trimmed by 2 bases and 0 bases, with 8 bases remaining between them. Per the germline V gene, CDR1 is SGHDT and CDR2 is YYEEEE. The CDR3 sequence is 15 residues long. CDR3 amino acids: CASSFPGSNTGELFF. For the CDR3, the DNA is TGTGCCAGCAGCTTTCCGGGGTCGAACACCGGGGAGCTGTTTTTT.